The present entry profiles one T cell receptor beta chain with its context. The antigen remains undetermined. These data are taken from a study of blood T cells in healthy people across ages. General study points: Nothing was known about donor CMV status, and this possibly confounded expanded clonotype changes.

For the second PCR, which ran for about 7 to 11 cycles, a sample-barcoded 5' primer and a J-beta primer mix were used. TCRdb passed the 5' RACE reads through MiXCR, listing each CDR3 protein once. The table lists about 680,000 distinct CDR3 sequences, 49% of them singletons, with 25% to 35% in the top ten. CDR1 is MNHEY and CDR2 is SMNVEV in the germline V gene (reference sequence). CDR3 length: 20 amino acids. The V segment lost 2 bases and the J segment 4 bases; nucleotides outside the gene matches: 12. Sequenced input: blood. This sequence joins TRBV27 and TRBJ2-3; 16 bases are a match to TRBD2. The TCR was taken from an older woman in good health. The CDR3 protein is CASSLGGTSGRAEAPDTQYF. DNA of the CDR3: TGTGCCAGCAGTTTAGGCGGGACTAGCGGGAGGGCCGAGGCCCCAGATACGCAGTATTTT.